This T cell receptor (beta chain) appears in the sequencing data of a study of OX40 agonist ivuxolimab in advanced cancers. At the level of the study: The group had a mean age of around 60 years, ranged from about 20 to 85, and was less than 85% male. Findings of the study overall: The investigators did not determine what antigen specificity the expanded peripheral T cells had. Both blood CD4+ and CD8+ T cells showed clonal growth by week 6 at 0.1 to 3.0 mg/kg.

About this clone: The antigen remains unidentified.

Produced via immunoSEQ multiplex PCR; TCRdb's table is partial and in-frame only. This sample yields more than 50,000 clones, of which roughly nine tenths are seen a single time; approximately 18% belongs to the top ten. This CDR3 has 12 residues. Germline CDR1 is SEHNR and CDR2 is FQNEAQ (reference sequence). Trimming pared 0 bases from V and 5 bases from J, leaving 4 bases between. The specimen was CD4+ or CD8+ T cells sorted from blood, collected in a trial of the OX40 agonist ivuxolimab. The TCR sequence derives from an adult with an advanced solid tumor such as melanoma, head and neck, liver or kidney cancer. The rearrangement uses TRBV7-9 and TRBJ1-1; D is unclear. This CDR3 is CASSLAVTEAFF. In nucleotides, the CDR3 is TGTGCCAGCAGCTTAGCCGTGACTGAAGCTTTCTTT.